The entry that follows covers one T cell receptor beta chain sequence. Vbeta (60) and Jbeta (13) primers were used in the PCR. Using immunoSEQ multiplex PCR, the repertoire was profiled, and TCRdb retains in-frame clones only, with some absent. The sample lists around 150,000 clones; under 80% were seen once. This entry is derived from a study of cytomegalovirus exposure and HLA in healthy donors. Per germline, CDR1 KGHSH and CDR2 LQKENI. The CDR3 has 15 amino acids. The V gene lost 0 bases and the J gene lost 2 bases, with 10 bases spanning the gap. Sequencing input: PBMCs. The rearrangement joins TRBV18 to TRBJ1-1; tentatively, D is TRBD1 (5 bases). This receptor was taken from a man aged 40-49 years in good health and CMV-seronegative. The CDR3 nucleotides are TGTGCCAGCTCACCACCGGGGGGGTTCAACACTGAAGCTTTCTTT. Its protein product is CASSPPGGFNTEAFF.